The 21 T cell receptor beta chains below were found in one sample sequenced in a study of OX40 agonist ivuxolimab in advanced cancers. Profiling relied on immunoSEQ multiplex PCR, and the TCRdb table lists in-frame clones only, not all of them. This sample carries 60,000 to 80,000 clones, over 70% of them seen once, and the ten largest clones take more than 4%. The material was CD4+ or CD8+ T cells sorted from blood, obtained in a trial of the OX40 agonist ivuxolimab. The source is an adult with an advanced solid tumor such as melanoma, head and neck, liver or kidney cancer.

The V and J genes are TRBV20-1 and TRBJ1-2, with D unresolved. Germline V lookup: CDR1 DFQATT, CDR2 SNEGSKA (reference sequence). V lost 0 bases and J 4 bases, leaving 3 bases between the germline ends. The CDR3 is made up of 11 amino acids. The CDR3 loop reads CSARDPYGYTF. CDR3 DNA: TGCAGTGCTAGAGATCCCTATGGCTACACCTTC.

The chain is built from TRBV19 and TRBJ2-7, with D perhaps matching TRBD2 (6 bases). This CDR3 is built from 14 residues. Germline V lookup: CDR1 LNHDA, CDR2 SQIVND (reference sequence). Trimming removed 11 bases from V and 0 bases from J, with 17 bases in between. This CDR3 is CASSGGALSYEQYF. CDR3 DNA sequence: TGTGCCTCAAGCGGCGGGGCCCTCTCCTACGAGCAGTACTTC.

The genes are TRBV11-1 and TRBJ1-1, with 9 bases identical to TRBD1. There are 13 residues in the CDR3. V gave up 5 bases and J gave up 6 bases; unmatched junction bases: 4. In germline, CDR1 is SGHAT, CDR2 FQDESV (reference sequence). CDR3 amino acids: CASSLDRGAEAFF. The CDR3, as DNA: TGTGCCAGCAGCCTGGACAGGGGCGCTGAAGCTTTCTTT.

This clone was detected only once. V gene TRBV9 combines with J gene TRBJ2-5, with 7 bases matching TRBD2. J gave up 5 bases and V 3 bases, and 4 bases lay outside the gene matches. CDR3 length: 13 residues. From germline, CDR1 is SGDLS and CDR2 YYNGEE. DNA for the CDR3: TGTGCCAGCAGCGCCCGTAGCGGGGAGACCCAGTACTTC. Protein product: CASSARSGETQYF. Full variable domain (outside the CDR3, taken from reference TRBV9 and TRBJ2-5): DSGVTQTPKHLITATGQRVTLRCSPRSGDLSVYWYQQSLDQGLQFLIQYYNGEERAKGNILERFSAQQFPDLHSELNLSSLELGDSALYFCASSARSGETQYFGPGTRLLVL.

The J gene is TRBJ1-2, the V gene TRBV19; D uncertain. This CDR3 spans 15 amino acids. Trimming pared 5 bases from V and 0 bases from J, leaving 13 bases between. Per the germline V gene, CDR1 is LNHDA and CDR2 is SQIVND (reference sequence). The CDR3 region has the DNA TGTGCCAGTAGTCCCTGGATACTAGCTAACTATGGCTACACCTTC. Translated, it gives CASSPWILANYGYTF.

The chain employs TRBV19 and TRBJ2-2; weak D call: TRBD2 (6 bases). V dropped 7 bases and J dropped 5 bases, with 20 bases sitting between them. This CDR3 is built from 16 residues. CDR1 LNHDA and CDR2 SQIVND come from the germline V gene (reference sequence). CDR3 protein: CASKEGGATVTGELFF. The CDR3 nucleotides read TGTGCCAGTAAGGAGGGTGGGGCTACGGTGACCGGGGAGCTGTTTTTT. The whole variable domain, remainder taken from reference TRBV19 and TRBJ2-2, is DGGITQSPKYLFRKEGQNVTLSCEQNLNHDAMYWYRQDPGQGLRLIYYSQIVNDFQKGDIAEGYSVSREKKESFPLTVTSAQKNPTAFYLCASKEGGATVTGELFFGEGSRLTVL.

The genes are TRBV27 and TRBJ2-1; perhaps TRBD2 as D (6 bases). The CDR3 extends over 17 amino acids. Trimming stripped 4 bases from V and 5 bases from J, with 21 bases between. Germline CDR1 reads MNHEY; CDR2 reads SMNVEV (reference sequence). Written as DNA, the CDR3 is TGTGCCAGCAGTTCGCCCGGGGACTCCCGAAGGGACAATGAGCAGTTCTTC. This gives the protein CASSSPGDSRRDNEQFF.

The CDR3 loop reads CASSQVPGAYGYTF. Written as DNA, the CDR3 is TGCGCCAGCAGCCAAGTGCCCGGGGCCTATGGCTACACCTTC. The V call is TRBV4-3, the J call TRBJ1-2, with D maybe TRBD1 (5 bases). The CDR3 totals 14 residues. V was pared by 1 base and J by 4 bases, with 10 bases between. The germline gives CDR1 LGHNA, CDR2 YSLEER.

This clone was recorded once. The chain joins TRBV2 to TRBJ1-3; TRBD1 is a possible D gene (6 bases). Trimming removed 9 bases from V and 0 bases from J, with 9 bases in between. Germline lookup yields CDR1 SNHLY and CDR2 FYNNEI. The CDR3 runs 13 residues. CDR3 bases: TGTGCCAGTGGACAGAGCTCTGGAAACACCATATATTTT. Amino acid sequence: CASGQSSGNTIYF. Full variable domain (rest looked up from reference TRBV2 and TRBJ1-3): EPEVTQTPSHQVTQMGQEVILRCVPISNHLYFYWYRQILGQKVEFLVSFYNNEISEKSEIFDDQFSVERPDGSNFTLKIRSTKLEDSAMYFCASGQSSGNTIYFGEGSWLTVV.

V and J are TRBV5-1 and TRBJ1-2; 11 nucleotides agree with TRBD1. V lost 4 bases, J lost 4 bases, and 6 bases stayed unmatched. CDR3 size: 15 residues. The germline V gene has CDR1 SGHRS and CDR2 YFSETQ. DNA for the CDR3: TGCGCCAGCAGCGTCGGACAGGGGGCTCCCTATGGCTACACCTTC. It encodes CASSVGQGAPYGYTF.

Here the CDR3 reads CASSSRLAEQYF. The CDR3 DNA follows: TGTGCCAGCAGCTCCCGACTAGCGGAGCAGTACTTC. The chain joins TRBV7-6 to TRBJ2-7; TRBD2 agrees at 8 bases. Per germline, CDR1 SGHVS and CDR2 FNYEAQ. The CDR3 runs 12 residues. J was trimmed by 7 bases and V by 4 bases; bases with no gene match: 3. The full variable domain, completed using reference TRBV7-6 and TRBJ2-7, is GAGVSQSPRYKVTKRGQDVALRCDPISGHVSLYWYRQALGQGPEFLTYFNYEAQQDKSGLPNDRFSAERPEGSISTLTIQRTEQRDSAMYRCASSSRLAEQYFGPGTRLTVT.

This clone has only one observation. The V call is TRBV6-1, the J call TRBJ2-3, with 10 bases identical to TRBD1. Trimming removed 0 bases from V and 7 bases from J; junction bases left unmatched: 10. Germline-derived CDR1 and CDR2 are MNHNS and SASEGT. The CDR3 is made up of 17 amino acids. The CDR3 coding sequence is TGTGCCAGCAGTGAAGCGCCCGGGACAGGGGCCATGAATACGCAGTATTTT. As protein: CASSEAPGTGAMNTQYF.

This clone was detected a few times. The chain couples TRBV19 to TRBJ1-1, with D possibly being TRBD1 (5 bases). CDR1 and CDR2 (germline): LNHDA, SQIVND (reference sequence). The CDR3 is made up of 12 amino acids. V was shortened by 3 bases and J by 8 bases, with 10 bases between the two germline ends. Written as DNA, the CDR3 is TGTGCCAGTAGTATGGGGGATACGGAAGCTTTCTTT. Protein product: CASSMGDTEAFF. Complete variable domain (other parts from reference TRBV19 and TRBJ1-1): DGGITQSPKYLFRKEGQNVTLSCEQNLNHDAMYWYRQDPGQGLRLIYYSQIVNDFQKGDIAEGYSVSREKKESFPLTVTSAQKNPTAFYLCASSMGDTEAFFGQGTRLTVV.

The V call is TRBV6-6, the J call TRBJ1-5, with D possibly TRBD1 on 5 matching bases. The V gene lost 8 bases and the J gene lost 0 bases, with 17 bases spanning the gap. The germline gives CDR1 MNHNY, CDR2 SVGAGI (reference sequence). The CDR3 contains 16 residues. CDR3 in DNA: TGTGCCAGCGGGGCGGGTGACCTTTATAGCAATCAGCCCCAGCATTTT. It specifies CASGAGDLYSNQPQHF.

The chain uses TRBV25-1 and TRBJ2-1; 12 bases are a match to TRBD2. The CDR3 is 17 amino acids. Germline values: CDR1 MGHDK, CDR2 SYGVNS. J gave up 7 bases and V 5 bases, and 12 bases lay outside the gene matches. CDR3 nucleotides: TGTGCCAGCAGTTTTCTTCTACTAGCGGGGGGTGGAAATGAGCAGTTCTTC. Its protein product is CASSFLLLAGGGNEQFF.

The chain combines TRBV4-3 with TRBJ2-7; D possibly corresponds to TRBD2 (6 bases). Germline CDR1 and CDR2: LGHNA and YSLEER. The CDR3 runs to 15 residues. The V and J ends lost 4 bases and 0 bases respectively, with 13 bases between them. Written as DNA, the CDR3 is TGCGCCAGCAGCCTGGGTCGGAGGGGCTCCTACGAGCAGTACTTC. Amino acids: CASSLGRRGSYEQYF.

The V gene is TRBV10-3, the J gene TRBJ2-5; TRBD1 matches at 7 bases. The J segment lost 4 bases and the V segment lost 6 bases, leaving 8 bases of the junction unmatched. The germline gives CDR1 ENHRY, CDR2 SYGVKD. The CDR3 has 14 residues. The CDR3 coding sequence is TGTGCCATCAGGGGACAGTCAAGGGGAGAGACCCAGTACTTC. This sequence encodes CAIRGQSRGETQYF.

CDR3 sequence: CSARDTDTQYF. The CDR3 nucleotides are TGCAGTGCTAGAGACACAGATACGCAGTATTTT. The chain carries TRBV20-1 and TRBJ2-3, with unresolved D. Germline V lookup: CDR1 DFQATT, CDR2 SNEGSKA (reference sequence). Trimming took 0 bases from V and 2 from J, leaving 0 bases between them. There are 11 residues in the CDR3.

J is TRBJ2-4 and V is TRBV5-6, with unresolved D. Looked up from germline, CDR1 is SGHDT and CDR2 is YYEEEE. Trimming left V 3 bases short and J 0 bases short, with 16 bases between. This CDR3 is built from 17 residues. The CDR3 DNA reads TGTGCCAGCAGCTACCGAGAAGAGTCTCTAGCCAAAAACATTCAGTACTTC. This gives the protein CASSYREESLAKNIQYF.

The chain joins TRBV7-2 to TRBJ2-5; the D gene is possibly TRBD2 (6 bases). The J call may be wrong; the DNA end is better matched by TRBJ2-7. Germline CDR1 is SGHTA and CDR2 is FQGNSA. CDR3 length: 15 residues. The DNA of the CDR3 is TGTGCCAGCAGCCCCATATGGGGAGGCGGCGACGAGCAGTACTTC. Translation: CASSPIWGGGDEQYF.

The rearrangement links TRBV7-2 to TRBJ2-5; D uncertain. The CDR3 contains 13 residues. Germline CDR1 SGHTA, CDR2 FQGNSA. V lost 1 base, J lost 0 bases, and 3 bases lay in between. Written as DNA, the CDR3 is TGTGCCAGCAGCTTAGGCCACCAAGAGACCCAGTACTTC. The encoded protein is CASSLGHQETQYF.